Below are 26 T cell receptor beta chains sequenced from a single sample in a study of shared clonotypes between healthy human individuals. CD8 cells regarded as naive lacked CD45RO, were positively chosen for CCR7, and omitted terminally differentiated effector memory CD45RA+ cells. This table comes from immunoSEQ multiplex PCR, and its TCRdb copy is limited to in-frame clones, with some not included. The sample lists roughly 550,000 clones, about 95% occurring once. Material: naive CD8+ T cells sorted from blood. The source of these receptors is a woman aged 25-40 years in good health.

The chain uses TRBV28 and TRBJ1-2, with D maybe TRBD1 (6 bases). Germline CDR1 MDHEN, CDR2 SYDVKM. CDR3 length equals 15 residues. Trimming pared 3 bases from V and 4 bases from J, leaving 15 bases between. The CDR3 here is CASSFIPDRVYGYTF. DNA of the CDR3: TGTGCCAGCAGTTTTATCCCGGACAGAGTCTATGGCTACACCTTC.

This clone was detected only a few times. This sequence joins TRBV19 and TRBJ1-1; weak D call: TRBD1 (5 bases). V gave up 10 bases and J gave up 6 bases, with 15 bases separating them. From germline, CDR1 is LNHDA and CDR2 SQIVND (reference sequence). The length of the CDR3 is 12 residues. Here the CDR3 DNA reads TGTGCCACCTCTGGGGGGTTCGCTGAAGCTTTCTTT. Translation gives CATSGGFAEAFF.

The chain links TRBV7-8 to TRBJ2-3; no clear D. The CDR3 length is 15 residues. V was trimmed by 1 base and J by 6 bases, leaving 14 bases between them. Germline-derived CDR1 and CDR2 are SGHVS and FQNEAQ. CDR3: CASSLGDLLEDTQYF. DNA of the CDR3: TGTGCCAGCAGCTTAGGTGACCTCCTTGAGGATACGCAGTATTTT.

The chain carries TRBV6-5 and TRBJ2-7; D gene unclear. The V gene lost 0 bases and the J gene lost 3 bases, with 9 bases spanning the gap. Germline V gives CDR1 MNHEY, CDR2 SVGAGI. The CDR3 is 14 amino acids. The CDR3 reads CASSYSSPNYEQYF. The CDR3 DNA reads TGTGCCAGCAGTTACTCTTCGCCGAACTACGAGCAGTACTTC.

The V gene is TRBV10-2, the J gene TRBJ2-3, with TRBD1 matching 8 bases. V was clipped by 7 bases and J by 5 bases; unmatched bases: 5. CDR1 and CDR2 from the germline V gene are WSHSY and SAAADI. The CDR3 runs 13 residues. CDR3 nucleotides: TGCGCCAGCATGGACAGGGACCTAGATACGCAGTATTTT. Its translation: CASMDRDLDTQYF.

The rearrangement links TRBV6-1 to TRBJ2-1; perhaps TRBD2 as D (5 bases). Germline loops: CDR1 MNHNS, CDR2 SASEGT. V was clipped by 3 bases and J by 6 bases, with 6 bases between them. CDR3 length equals 12 residues. Here the CDR3 DNA reads TGTGCCAGCAGTGAGGGGAGCAATGAGCAGTTCTTC. This translates into CASSEGSNEQFF.

This chain links TRBV25-1 with TRBJ2-5; D is perhaps TRBD1 (5 bases). This CDR3 is built from 13 residues. From germline, CDR1 is MGHDK and CDR2 SYGVNS. V dropped 7 bases and J dropped 2 bases, with 11 bases sitting between them. CDR3: CASIGTGQETQYF. The CDR3 region has the DNA TGTGCCAGCATTGGCACAGGACAAGAGACCCAGTACTTC.

The rearrangement links TRBV5-4 to TRBJ2-4; tentatively, D is TRBD1 or TRBD2 (6 bases each). The germline gives CDR1 SGHNT, CDR2 YYREEE (reference sequence). The CDR3 consists of 15 residues. V lost 0 bases and J lost 5, with 12 bases in between. Here the CDR3 DNA reads TGTGCCAGCAGCTTGGAGGGGGGCGCTGAAAACATTCAGTACTTC. Its protein is CASSLEGGAENIQYF.

V is TRBV30 and J is TRBJ1-5; 8 bases agree with TRBD1. CDR1 is GTSNPN, CDR2 SVGIG, per germline (reference sequence). V shed 0 bases and J 7 bases; nucleotides not matched to a gene: 8. The CDR3 has 15 residues. This chain's CDR3 is CAWSVRTGQDQPQHF. CDR3 nucleotides: TGTGCCTGGAGTGTACGGACAGGGCAGGACCAGCCCCAGCATTTT. Together with reference TRBV30 and TRBJ1-5, the CDR3 gives the full variable domain: SQTIHQWPATLVQPVGSPLSLECTVEGTSNPNLYWYRQAAGRGLQLLFYSVGIGQISSEVPQNLSASRPQDRQFILSSKKLLLSDSGFYLCAWSVRTGQDQPQHFGDGTRLSIL.

V is TRBV27 and J is TRBJ1-5, with D perhaps TRBD1 (6 bases). The CDR3 sequence is 14 residues long. Germline CDR1 reads MNHEY; CDR2 reads SMNVEV (reference sequence). V gave up 5 bases and J gave up 6 bases, with 14 bases separating them. CDR3 DNA sequence: TGTGCCAGCAGTCACACAGGGTCCGGTCAGCCCCAGCATTTT. Residues: CASSHTGSGQPQHF.

This chain links TRBV4-1 with TRBJ1-1, with D possibly TRBD1 on 6 matching bases. The germline V and J ends were trimmed by 2 bases and 5 bases, with 15 bases remaining between them. Germline lookup yields CDR1 MGHRA and CDR2 YSYEKL. The CDR3 is 15 residues long. The CDR3 spells CASSQTSGTQTEAFF. CDR3 bases: TGCGCCAGCAGCCAAACATCCGGGACACAGACTGAAGCTTTCTTT.

V gene TRBV21-1 combines with J gene TRBJ2-5; the tabulated D call, TRBD2, remains unverified against the DNA. TRBV21-1 is a listed pseudogene. The CDR3 is 17 residues long. This CDR3 reads CASVKGDSGNLRETQYF. The CDR3, as DNA: TGTGCCAGCGTCAAGGGGGATAGCGGGAACCTGAGGGAGACCCAGTACTTC.

V and J are TRBV28 and TRBJ1-5; TRBD1 aligns across 9 bases. Germline V gives CDR1 MDHEN, CDR2 SYDVKM. V lost 5 bases, J lost 5 bases, and 13 bases stayed unmatched. This CDR3 comprises 17 residues. The CDR3 DNA reads as TGTGCCAGCAGTACCCCCGAAATCGACAGGGGGTATCAGCCCCAGCATTTT. Its translation is CASSTPEIDRGYQPQHF. Complete variable domain (other parts from reference TRBV28 and TRBJ1-5): DVKVTQSSRYLVKRTGEKVFLECVQDMDHENMFWYRQDPGLGLRLIYFSYDVKMKEKGDIPEGYSVSREKKERFSLILESASTNQTSMYLCASSTPEIDRGYQPQHFGDGTRLSIL.

The rearrangement uses TRBV19 and TRBJ2-3, with 7 bases that match TRBD2. Unmatched junction bases numbered 18, after V lost 6 bases and J lost 3 bases. The germline gives CDR1 LNHDA, CDR2 SQIVND (reference sequence). This CDR3 has 18 amino acids. The CDR3, as DNA: TGTGCCAGTAGGTCACGAGAAGCGGGAATTGGTATTACAGATACGCAGTATTTT. It translates to CASRSREAGIGITDTQYF.

As concerns this clone: The sample has other DNA sequences that encode this CDR3 too. The CDR3 DNA follows: TGTGCCAGCAGTTTATGGGGCGGGAACACTGAAGCTTTCTTT. Translation: CASSLWGGNTEAFF. The chain recombines TRBV28 with TRBJ1-1; D call uncertain. V was cut by 0 bases and J by 1 base, with 6 bases left in between. The CDR3 length is 14 residues. Per germline, CDR1 MDHEN and CDR2 SYDVKM.

This clone was counted a single time. The chain has TRBV29-1 and TRBJ2-1; TRBD2 matches at 9 bases. The germline V gene encodes CDR1 SQVTM and CDR2 ANQGSEA. The CDR3 sequence is 15 residues long. V trimming: 7 bases; J trimming: 5 bases; junction bases outside the gene matches: 12. The CDR3 sequence is CSAGNGTSSNNEQFF. DNA for the CDR3: TGCAGCGCCGGTAACGGGACTAGCTCTAACAATGAGCAGTTCTTC.

The rearrangement links TRBV7-6 to TRBJ2-1; D could derive from TRBD1 or TRBD2 (6 bases each). The CDR3 loop spans 15 amino acids. From germline, CDR1 is SGHVS and CDR2 FNYEAQ. V was shortened by 3 bases and J by 7 bases, with 16 bases between the two germline ends. The chain's CDR3 is CASSLALAQGNEQFF. DNA for the CDR3: TGTGCCAGCAGCTTGGCACTAGCCCAGGGGAATGAGCAGTTCTTC.

The chain is built from TRBV28 and TRBJ2-3; no firm D call. Germline values: CDR1 MDHEN, CDR2 SYDVKM. Trimming took 6 bases from V and 9 from J, leaving 7 bases between them. The CDR3 length is 10 residues. The CDR3 protein is CASSAGTQYF. DNA of the CDR3: TGTGCCAGCAGCGCCGGCACGCAGTATTTT.

Concerning this clone itself: This specimen includes other DNA sequences encoding the same CDR3. V gene TRBV28 combines with J gene TRBJ2-7; 9 bases map to TRBD1. Germline assignment: CDR1 MDHEN and CDR2 SYDVKM. This CDR3 region has 14 residues. V lost 2 bases to trimming and J lost 6 bases; unmatched junction nucleotides: 5. The DNA for the CDR3 is TGTGCCAGCAGTTTAGTGGGACAGGGAGGCGAGCAGTACTTC. Residues: CASSLVGQGGEQYF.

V gene TRBV4-2 combines with J gene TRBJ2-1; D is unresolved. Trimming cost V 4 bases and J 6 bases, with 7 bases left between them. The germline gives CDR1 LGHNA, CDR2 YNFKEQ. The CDR3 is 12 amino acids. As DNA, the CDR3 is TGTGCCAGCAGCCCCCAACCCAATGAGCAGTTCTTC. Protein product: CASSPQPNEQFF.

The chain uses TRBV10-3 and TRBJ1-5; D uncertain. Germline V gene sequence: CDR1 ENHRY, CDR2 SYGVKD. The CDR3 covers 14 residues. Trimming took 5 bases from V and 1 from J, leaving 9 bases between them. CDR3 amino acids: CAISIGESNQPQHF. In nucleotides, the CDR3 is TGTGCCATCAGTATCGGGGAAAGCAATCAGCCCCAGCATTTT.

The V call is TRBV2, the J call TRBJ2-7; 7 bases are a match to TRBD2. The CDR3 extends over 12 amino acids. J was trimmed by 4 bases and V by 5 bases; bases with no gene match: 2. Germline V gene sequence: CDR1 SNHLY, CDR2 FYNNEI. CDR3 sequence reads: CASSPSGYEQYF. The CDR3 DNA reads as TGTGCCAGCAGTCCTAGCGGATACGAGCAGTACTTC. Full variable domain (missing parts from reference TRBV2 and TRBJ2-7): EPEVTQTPSHQVTQMGQEVILRCVPISNHLYFYWYRQILGQKVEFLVSFYNNEISEKSEIFDDQFSVERPDGSNFTLKIRSTKLEDSAMYFCASSPSGYEQYFGPGTRLTVT.

In DNA form, the CDR3 reads TGTGCCAGCAGCTTACGGGGAATTGAAGCTTTCTTT. Translation: CASSLRGIEAFF. The gene calls are TRBV7-2 and TRBJ1-1; D not resolved. Trimming left V 2 bases short and J 7 bases short, with 8 bases between. CDR3 size: 12 residues. CDR1 is SGHTA and CDR2 is FQGNSA in the germline V gene.

This CDR3 reads CASSLGLLAYEQFF. The CDR3 DNA is TGTGCCAGCAGCTTAGGCCTCCTAGCCTATGAGCAGTTCTTC. The chain links TRBV13 to TRBJ2-1; possible D gene TRBD2, 5 bases. The CDR3 runs 14 residues. The ends were cut back, 0 bases at V and 8 bases at J, with 11 bases in the middle. Germline CDR1 reads PRHDT; CDR2 reads FYEKMQ (reference sequence).

CDR3 bases: TGTGCCACCCTCCTTCCTGTGACTAGCAACACCGGGGAGCTGTTTTTT. It codes for CATLLPVTSNTGELFF. The chain is built from TRBV7-2 and TRBJ2-2; 7 bases fit TRBD2. The V segment lost 10 bases and the J segment 2 bases; nucleotides outside the gene matches: 13. The CDR3 contains 16 residues. Germline CDR1 SGHTA, CDR2 FQGNSA.

V usage is TRBV2 and J usage is TRBJ2-1; 7 bases line up with TRBD2. J was trimmed by 1 base and V by 8 bases; bases with no gene match: 5. The length of the CDR3 is 14 residues. Germline assignment: CDR1 SNHLY and CDR2 FYNNEI. In DNA, the CDR3 is TGTGCCAGCCTTTCAGCGGGATCCTACAATGAGCAGTTCTTC. It specifies CASLSAGSYNEQFF.